A single sample gave rise to the 10 T cell receptor beta chains below, sequenced in a study of blood T cell repertoires in COVID-19. The assay was immunoSEQ multiplex PCR, and TCRdb's table has in-frame clones only and misses some. Of fewer than 150,000 clones in the sample, around four fifths were seen once. Sequenced material: peripheral blood. These receptor sequences come from a human donor in a cohort sampled during active COVID-19.

The V and J genes are TRBV3-1 (or the pseudogene TRBV3-2) and TRBJ2-2; D ambiguous. Germline V gives CDR1 LGHDT, CDR2 YNNKEL (reference sequence). The ends were cut back, 2 bases at V and 0 bases at J, with 7 bases in the middle. The CDR3 has 15 amino acids. CDR3 DNA sequence: TGTGCCAGCAGCCAATACTACGCGAACACCGGGGAGCTGTTTTTT. Protein product: CASSQYYANTGELFF.

This clone came up a few times. The CDR3 here is CASSIRAGGSDTQYF. The CDR3 nucleotides read TGTGCCAGTAGTATTCGAGCGGGGGGATCAGATACGCAGTATTTT. This chain uses TRBV19 with TRBJ2-3; the match to TRBD2 covers 9 bases. V was clipped by 3 bases and J by 4 bases; unmatched bases: 5. The CDR3 contains 15 residues. Germline CDR1 reads LNHDA; CDR2 reads SQIVND (reference sequence).

In its sample, this clone was seen once. This sequence joins TRBV24-1 and TRBJ2-5; 8 nucleotides match TRBD2. There are 15 residues in the CDR3. Germline lookup yields CDR1 KGHDR and CDR2 SFDVKD. The V segment lost 3 bases and the J segment 3 bases; nucleotides outside the gene matches: 5. The CDR3 coding sequence is TGTGCCACCAGTGATGGCGGGGGGTTTAAAGAGACCCAGTACTTC. This gives the protein CATSDGGGFKETQYF.

In this sample, this clone turned up once. CDR3 sequence: CASSGTRTQYF. The CDR3 coding sequence is TGTGCCAGCAGTGGGACTAGAACGCAGTATTTT. The V gene is TRBV2, the J gene TRBJ2-3, with 7 bases fitting TRBD2. Germline lookup yields CDR1 SNHLY and CDR2 FYNNEI. This CDR3 spans 11 amino acids. J gave up 9 bases and V 4 bases, and 1 base lay outside the gene matches.

The chain combines TRBV19 with TRBJ2-7; TRBD1 agrees at 9 bases. Germline trimming cut 7 bases from V and 3 bases from J; bases unmatched to any gene: 10. This CDR3 is 15 amino acids long. Germline CDR1 reads LNHDA; CDR2 reads SQIVND (reference sequence). The CDR3 region is CASKGDRVRVYEQYF. CDR3 nucleotide sequence: TGTGCCAGTAAGGGGGACAGGGTTAGGGTCTACGAGCAGTACTTC.

The chain employs TRBV5-8 and TRBJ1-5; TRBD1 matches 9 bases. This CDR3 comprises 15 residues. Germline-derived CDR1 and CDR2 are SGHTS and YDEGEE. V gave up 4 bases and J gave up 4 bases; unmatched junction bases: 6. CDR3 loop: CASSPWTGENQPQHF. The CDR3 DNA is TGTGCCAGCAGCCCCTGGACAGGGGAGAATCAGCCCCAGCATTTT. The variable domain in full, completed from reference TRBV5-8 and TRBJ1-5, reads EAGVTQSPTHLIKTRGQQATLRCSPISGHTSVYWYQQALGLGLQFLLWYDEGEERNRGNFPPRFSGRQFPNYSSELNVNALELEDSALYLCASSPWTGENQPQHFGDGTRLSIL.

This chain joins TRBV5-4 and TRBJ2-3; 9 positions match TRBD1. Germline CDR1 and CDR2: SGHNT and YYREEE (reference sequence). V was clipped by 4 bases and J by 5 bases; unmatched bases: 5. The CDR3 spans 14 residues. The CDR3 sequence: CASSRSGQGDTQYF. CDR3 coding DNA: TGTGCCAGCAGCCGATCGGGACAGGGAGATACGCAGTATTTT.

This clone was counted only a few times. The genes are TRBV7-9 and TRBJ2-2; D gene unclear. V lost 2 bases and J lost 3, with 10 bases in between. CDR1 is SEHNR, CDR2 FQNEAQ, per germline (reference sequence). The CDR3 extends over 15 amino acids. CDR3 nucleotides: TGTGCCAGCAGCTTATATCAGGATTACACCGGGGAGCTGTTTTTT. This encodes CASSLYQDYTGELFF. The variable domain in full, completed from reference TRBV7-9 and TRBJ2-2, reads DTGVSQNPRHKITKRGQNVTFRCDPISEHNRLYWYRQTLGQGPEFLTYFQNEAQLEKSRLLSDRFSAERPKGSFSTLEIQRTEQGDSAMYLCASSLYQDYTGELFFGEGSRLTVL.

V and J are TRBV4-1 and TRBJ2-3, with D perhaps TRBD1 (6 bases). The ends were cut back, 4 bases at V and 0 bases at J, with 14 bases in the middle. Germline CDR1 is MGHRA and CDR2 is YSYEKL. This CDR3 spans 16 amino acids. The CDR3 loop is CASSPHLGGSTDTQYF. CDR3 DNA: TGCGCCAGCAGCCCCCACCTAGGGGGAAGCACAGATACGCAGTATTTT.

V usage is TRBV2 and J usage is TRBJ2-5; D is uncertain. Germline CDR1 is SNHLY and CDR2 is FYNNEI. The CDR3 extends over 13 amino acids. V lost 7 bases and J 5 bases, leaving 14 bases between the germline ends. CDR3 bases: TGTGCCAGCACGGTGGATATGGGCGAGACCCAGTACTTC. This sequence encodes CASTVDMGETQYF.